These T cell receptor beta chains were read from a single sample in a study of T cell repertoires in cytomegalovirus infection. TCRdb reprocessed the reads with MiXCR, giving one entry per CDR3 protein. The data contain about 100,000 distinct CDR3 sequences, 20% to 30% of them singletons. The sample consisted of CD8+ T cells from PBMCs. The receptors come from a human donor in good health (CMV status not recorded). Some clones in this sample may be carry-over from other donors' samples. CDR3s include the opening cysteine and the closing phenylalanine or tryptophan.

length	V	CDR3
13	TRBV7-9	CARAGGMNNEQFF
13	TRBV12-3/TRBV12-4	CASSWTGDGWRTF
15	TRBV7-8	CASSASEDREETQYF
15	TRBV7-2	CASGGTGGRVGGYTF
14	TRBV7-9	CASSLVLNTGELFF
17	TRBV28	CASSLYGTGADTGELFF
14	TRBV2	CAYSGGRVTDTQYF
15	TRBV27	CASSHTGSSYNEQFF
15	TRBV29-1	CSVEETTGGDQPQHF
14	TRBV7-8	CASSSRGLEETQYF
12	TRBV12-3/TRBV12-4	CASLLGPTEAFF
13	TRBV7-6	CASSLGPLYEQYF
17	TRBV7-9	CASSPEVLAGGLETQYF
13	TRBV7-6	CASSLYWTDTQYF
18	TRBV7-9	CASSSISRTGKDTGELFF
11	TRBV29-1	CSVEGTGEQYF
13	TRBV29-1	CSVEEGNAGELFF
16	TRBV2	CASSEIAGVGYNEQFF
19	TRBV28	CASSLPSRVGGGQEDEQYF
15	TRBV11-2	CASSLTGGDNQPQHF
16	TRBV29-1	CSVEVPDRGGSYEQYF
13	TRBV7-9	CASSTWTEETQYF
14	TRBV9	CASSGPQIDNEQFF
14	TRBV10-3	CAISETIPGDEQYF
14	TRBV30	CAWIRSGVADTQYF
12	TRBV7-3	CASSPGTGEQYF
16	TRBV9	CASRDTSGGDFTEAFF
14	TRBV2	CASSGKGNTGELFF
15	TRBV7-2	CASSLVGTRGDEQFF
20	TRBV6-2/TRBV6-3	CASSSKQPSFGFPQTGELFF
15	TRBV7-8	CASSSGATKAHEQYF
13	TRBV10-3	CAIRLRDNTEAFF
16	TRBV19	CASSKGQVNPNYGYTF
14	TRBV7-9	CASSSGQGGYGYTF
14	TRBV27	CASSLAPAYNEQFF